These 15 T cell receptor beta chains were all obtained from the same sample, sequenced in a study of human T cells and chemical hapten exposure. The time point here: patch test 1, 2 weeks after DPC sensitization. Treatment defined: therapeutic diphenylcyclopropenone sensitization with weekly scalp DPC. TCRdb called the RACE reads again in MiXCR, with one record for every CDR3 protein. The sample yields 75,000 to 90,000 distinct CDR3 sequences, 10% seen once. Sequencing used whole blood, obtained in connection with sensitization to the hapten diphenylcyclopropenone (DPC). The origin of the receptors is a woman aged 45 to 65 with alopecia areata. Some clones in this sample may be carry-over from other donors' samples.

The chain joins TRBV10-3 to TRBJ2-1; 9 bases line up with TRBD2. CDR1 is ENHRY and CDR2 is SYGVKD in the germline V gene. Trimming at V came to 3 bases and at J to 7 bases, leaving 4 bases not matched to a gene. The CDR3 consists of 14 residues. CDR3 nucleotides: TGTGCCATCAGTGATAGCGGGAGAGGGAATGAGCAGTTCTTC. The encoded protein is CAISDSGRGNEQFF.

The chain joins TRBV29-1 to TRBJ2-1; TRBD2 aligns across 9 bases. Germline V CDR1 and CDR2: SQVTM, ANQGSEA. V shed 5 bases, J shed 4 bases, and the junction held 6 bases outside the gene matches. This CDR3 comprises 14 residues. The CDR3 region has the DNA TGCAGCGTTAATCTAGCGGGGTCTTACAATGAGCAGTTCTTC. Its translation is CSVNLAGSYNEQFF.

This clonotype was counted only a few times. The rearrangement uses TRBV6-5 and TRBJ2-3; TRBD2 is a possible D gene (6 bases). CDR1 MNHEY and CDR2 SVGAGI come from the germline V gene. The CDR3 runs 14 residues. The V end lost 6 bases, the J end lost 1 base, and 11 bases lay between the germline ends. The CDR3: CASSPRRGTDTQYF. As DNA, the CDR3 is TGTGCCAGCAGCCCAAGGAGGGGCACAGATACGCAGTATTTT.

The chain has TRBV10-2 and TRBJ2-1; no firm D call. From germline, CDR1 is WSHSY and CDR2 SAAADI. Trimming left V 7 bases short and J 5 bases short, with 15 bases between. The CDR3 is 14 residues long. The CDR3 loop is CASTVPPSNNEQFF. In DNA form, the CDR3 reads TGCGCCAGCACGGTCCCCCCCTCGAACAATGAGCAGTTCTTC.

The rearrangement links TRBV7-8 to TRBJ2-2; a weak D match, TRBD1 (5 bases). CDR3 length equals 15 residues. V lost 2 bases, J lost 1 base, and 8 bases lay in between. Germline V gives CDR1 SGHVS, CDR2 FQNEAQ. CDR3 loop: CASSLQGLNTGELFF. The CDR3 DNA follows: TGTGCCAGCAGCTTACAGGGCCTGAACACCGGGGAGCTGTTTTTT.

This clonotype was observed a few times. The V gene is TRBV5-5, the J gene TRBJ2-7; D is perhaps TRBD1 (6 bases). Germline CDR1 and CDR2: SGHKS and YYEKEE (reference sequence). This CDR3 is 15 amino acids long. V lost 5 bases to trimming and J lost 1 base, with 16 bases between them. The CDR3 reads CASSSQGGLSYEQYF. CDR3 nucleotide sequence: TGTGCCAGCAGTTCACAGGGTGGGCTATCCTACGAGCAGTACTTC.

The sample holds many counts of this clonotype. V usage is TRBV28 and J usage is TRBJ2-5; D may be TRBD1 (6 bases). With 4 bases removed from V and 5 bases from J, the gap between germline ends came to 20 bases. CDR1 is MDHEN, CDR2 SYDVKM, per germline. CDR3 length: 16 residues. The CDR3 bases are TGTGCCAGCAGTTACAATCGGCCAGGGGCAGGGGAGACCCAGTACTTC. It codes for CASSYNRPGAGETQYF.

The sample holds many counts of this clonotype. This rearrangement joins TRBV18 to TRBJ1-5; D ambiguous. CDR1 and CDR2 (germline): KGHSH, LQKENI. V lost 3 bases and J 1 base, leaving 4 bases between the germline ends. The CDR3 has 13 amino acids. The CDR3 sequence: CASSPNSNQPQHF. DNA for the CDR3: TGTGCCAGCTCACCGAACAGCAATCAGCCCCAGCATTTT.

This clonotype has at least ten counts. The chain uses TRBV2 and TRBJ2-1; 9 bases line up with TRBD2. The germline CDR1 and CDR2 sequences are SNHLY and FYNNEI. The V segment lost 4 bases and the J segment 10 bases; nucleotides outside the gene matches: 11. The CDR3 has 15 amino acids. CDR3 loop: CASSVGTSPRGEQFF. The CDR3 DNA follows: TGTGCCAGCAGTGTTGGGACTAGCCCGAGGGGGGAGCAGTTCTTC.

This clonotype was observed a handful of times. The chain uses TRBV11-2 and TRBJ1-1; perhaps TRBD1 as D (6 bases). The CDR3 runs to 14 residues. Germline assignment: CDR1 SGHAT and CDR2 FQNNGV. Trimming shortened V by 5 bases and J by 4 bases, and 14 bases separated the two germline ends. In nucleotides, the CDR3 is TGTGCCAGCAGCCCCCCGAGGGGGAGCACTGAAGCTTTCTTT. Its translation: CASSPPRGSTEAFF. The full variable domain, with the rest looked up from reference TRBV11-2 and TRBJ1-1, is EAGVAQSPRYKIIEKRQSVAFWCNPISGHATLYWYQQILGQGPKLLIQFQNNGVVDDSQLPKDRFSAERLKGVDSTLKIQPAKLEDSAVYLCASSPPRGSTEAFFGQGTRLTVV.

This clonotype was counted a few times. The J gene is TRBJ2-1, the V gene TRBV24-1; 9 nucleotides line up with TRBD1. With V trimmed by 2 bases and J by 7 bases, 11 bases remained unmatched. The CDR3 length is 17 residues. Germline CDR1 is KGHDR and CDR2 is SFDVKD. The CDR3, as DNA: TGTGCCACCAGTGATTCGCTCCGGGACAGGGTTAGAAATGAGCAGTTCTTC. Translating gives CATSDSLRDRVRNEQFF.

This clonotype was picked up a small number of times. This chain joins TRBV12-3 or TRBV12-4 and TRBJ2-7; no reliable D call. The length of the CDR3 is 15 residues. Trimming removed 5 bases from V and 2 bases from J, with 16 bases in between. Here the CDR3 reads CASSPPRGRAYEQYF. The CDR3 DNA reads TGTGCCAGCAGTCCTCCCCGCGGCAGAGCCTACGAGCAGTACTTC.

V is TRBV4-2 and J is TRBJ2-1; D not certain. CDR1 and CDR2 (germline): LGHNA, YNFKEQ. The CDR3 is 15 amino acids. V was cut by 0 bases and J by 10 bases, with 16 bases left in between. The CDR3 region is CASSQDATGVLEQFF. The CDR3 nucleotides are TGTGCCAGCAGCCAAGATGCGACTGGCGTTTTGGAGCAGTTCTTC.

In DNA form, the CDR3 reads TGCGCCAGCAGGGGCCTAGCGGCCGCTAGCACAGATACGCAGTATTTT. It specifies CASRGLAAASTDTQYF. The chain joins TRBV10-1 to TRBJ2-3; 7 bases fit TRBD2. Germline assignment: CDR1 WNHNN and CDR2 SYGVQD (reference sequence). The CDR3 contains 16 residues. With 6 bases clipped from V and 0 bases from J, the junction kept 9 bases outside the gene matches.

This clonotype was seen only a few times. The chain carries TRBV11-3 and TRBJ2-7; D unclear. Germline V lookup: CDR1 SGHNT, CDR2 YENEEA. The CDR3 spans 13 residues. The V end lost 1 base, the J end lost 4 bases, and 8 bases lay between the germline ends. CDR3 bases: TGTGCCAGCAGCTTAGCCACTGATTACGAGCAGTACTTC. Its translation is CASSLATDYEQYF.